This T cell receptor beta chain was recovered during a study of early T cells in non-severe SARS-CoV-2 infection. Study overall: RNA in bulk from unsorted whole blood was sequenced, and chains were unpaired. General observations from the study: VDJdb-based annotation leaned toward anti-spike CD8 responses and missed private and CD4 specificities.

Molecules of cDNA were individually given unique molecular identifiers that were attached to them. TCRdb reprocessed the 5' RACE reads via MiXCR and lists one record per CDR3 protein. This sample yields 90,000 to 130,000 distinct CDR3 sequences, of which about 12% are seen a single time; around 3% belongs to the top ten. This clonotype appeared a few times. Its antigen is currently unknown. CDR3 size: 17 residues. The V gene lost 1 base and the J gene lost 5 bases, with 20 bases spanning the gap. Germline CDR1 reads SGHNT; CDR2 reads YENEEA. The receptor was isolated from an adult who was a healthcare worker with PCR-confirmed SARS-CoV-2 infection or an uninfected control (not recorded which). The chain joins TRBV11-3 to TRBJ1-1; D gene ambiguous. Sequenced: whole blood. CDR3 bases: TGTGCCAGCAGCTTAGTGGGGTCGAGGGTGGGGAAAACTGAAGCTTTCTTT. This sequence encodes CASSLVGSRVGKTEAFF.